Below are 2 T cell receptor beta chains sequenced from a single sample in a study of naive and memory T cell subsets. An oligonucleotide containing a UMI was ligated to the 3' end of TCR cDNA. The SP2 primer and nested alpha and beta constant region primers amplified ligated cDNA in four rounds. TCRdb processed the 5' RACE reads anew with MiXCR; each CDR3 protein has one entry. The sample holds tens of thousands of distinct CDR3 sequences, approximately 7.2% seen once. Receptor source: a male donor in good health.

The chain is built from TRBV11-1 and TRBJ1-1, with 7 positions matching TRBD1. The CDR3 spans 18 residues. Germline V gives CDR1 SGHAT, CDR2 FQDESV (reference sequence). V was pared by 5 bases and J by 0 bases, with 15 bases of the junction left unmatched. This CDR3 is CASSPSRGTVNMNTEAFF. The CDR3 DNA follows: TGTGCCAGCAGCCCATCAAGGGGGACAGTGAACATGAACACTGAAGCTTTCTTT.

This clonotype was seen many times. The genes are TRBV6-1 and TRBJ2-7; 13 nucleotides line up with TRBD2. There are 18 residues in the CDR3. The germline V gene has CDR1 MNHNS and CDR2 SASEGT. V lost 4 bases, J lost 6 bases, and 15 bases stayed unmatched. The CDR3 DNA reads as TGTGCCAGCAGTGCGATCCCCCACGGGACTAGCGGGATACTCGAGCAGTACTTC. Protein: CASSAIPHGTSGILEQYF.